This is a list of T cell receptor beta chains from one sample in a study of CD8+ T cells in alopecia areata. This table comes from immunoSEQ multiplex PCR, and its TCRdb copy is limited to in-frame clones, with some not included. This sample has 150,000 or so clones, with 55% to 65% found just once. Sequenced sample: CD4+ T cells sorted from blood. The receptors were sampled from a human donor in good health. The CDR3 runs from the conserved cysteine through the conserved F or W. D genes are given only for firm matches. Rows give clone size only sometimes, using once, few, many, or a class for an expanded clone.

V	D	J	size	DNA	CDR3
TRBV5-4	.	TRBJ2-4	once	TGTGCCAGCAGCTCTGGCGGACCCCAGCGCAACATTCAGTACTTC	CASSSGGPQRNIQYF
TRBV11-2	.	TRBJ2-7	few	TGTGCCAGCAGCTTAAAGTGGGACGAGCAGTACTTC	CASSLKWDEQYF
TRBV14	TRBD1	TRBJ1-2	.	TGTGCCAGCAGCCAAGCCGGGACAGGGTTGTGGAGCGGCTACACCTTC	CASSQAGTGLWSGYTF
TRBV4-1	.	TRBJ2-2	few	TGCGCCAGCAGCCAGCGGGATTTTTACACCGGGGAGCTGTTTTTT	CASSQRDFYTGELFF
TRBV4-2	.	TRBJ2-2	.	TGTGCCAGCAGCCAAGACAGGGGTGTAAGGACCGGGGAGCTGTTTTTT	CASSQDRGVRTGELFF
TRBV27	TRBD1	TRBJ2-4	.	TGTGCCAGCAGTTCACCGCAGGGGGCCCAGTACTTC	CASSSPQGAQYF
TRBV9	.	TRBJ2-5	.	TGTGCCAGCAGCGGACTAGGCCAAGAGACCCAGTACTTC	CASSGLGQETQYF
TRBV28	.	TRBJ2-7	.	TGTGCCAGCAGCCCGGCAGGCAGGCGTCTTGATGGCGAGCAGTACTTC	CASSPAGRRLDGEQYF
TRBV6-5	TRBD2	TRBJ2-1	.	TGTGCCTCCCGGACTAGCGGTACCAATGAGCAGTTCTTC	CASRTSGTNEQFF
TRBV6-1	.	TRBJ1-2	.	TGTGCCACTAAACGAGGGGGTGCCTATGGCTACACCTTC	CATKRGGAYGYTF
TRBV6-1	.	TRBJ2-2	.	TGTGCCAGCAACCACCCCTTTTCTAATGGCGGGGAGCTGTTTTTT	CASNHPFSNGGELFF
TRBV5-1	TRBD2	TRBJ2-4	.	TGCGCCAGCAGCCAAATTGGGACTAGCGGGGGCAAAAACATTCAGTACTTC	CASSQIGTSGGKNIQYF
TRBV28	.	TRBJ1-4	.	TGTGCCAGCAGTTTGACAAGAAAACTGTTTTTT	CASSLTRKLFF
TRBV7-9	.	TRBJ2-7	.	TGTGCCAGCAGCCAACGGTACGAGCAGTACTTC	CASSQRYEQYF
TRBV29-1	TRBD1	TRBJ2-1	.	TGCAGCGTTAGACAGGGCAATGAGCAGTTCTTC	CSVRQGNEQFF
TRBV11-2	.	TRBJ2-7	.	TGTGCCAGCAGCTTATCTAGTCCCAACGAGCAGTACTTC	CASSLSSPNEQYF
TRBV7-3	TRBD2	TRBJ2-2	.	TGTGCCAGCAGCCGACTAGCGGGATATACCGGGGAGCTGTTTTTT	CASSRLAGYTGELFF
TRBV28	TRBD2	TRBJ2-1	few	TGTGCCAGCAGTCCGGGACTAGCGCCCCACAATGAGCAGTTCTTC	CASSPGLAPHNEQFF
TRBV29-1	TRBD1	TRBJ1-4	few	TGCAGCGTCGGACAGCGGACAGGATCCAATGAAAAACTGTTTTTT	CSVGQRTGSNEKLFF
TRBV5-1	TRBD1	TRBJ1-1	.	TGCGCCAGCAGCTTGGGACAGGGAAGTGAAGCTTTCTTT	CASSLGQGSEAFF
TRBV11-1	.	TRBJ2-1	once	TGTGCCAGCAGCGGACGGAGGGTTATCAATGAGCAGTTCTTC	CASSGRRVINEQFF
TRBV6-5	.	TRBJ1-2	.	TGTGCCAGCAGGCGGGACGGCGGCTACACCTTC	CASRRDGGYTF
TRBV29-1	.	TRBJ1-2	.	TGCAGCGTTGAAGTAAGCACAAACTATGGCTACACCTTC	CSVEVSTNYGYTF
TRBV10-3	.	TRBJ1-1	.	TGTGCCATCAGGGCGGGGTTCGGGGACACTGAAGCTTTCTTT	CAIRAGFGDTEAFF
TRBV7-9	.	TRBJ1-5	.	TGTGCCAGCAGCTTAGGGGGACGGAGCAATCAGCCCCAGCATTTT	CASSLGGRSNQPQHF
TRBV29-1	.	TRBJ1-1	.	TGCAGCGTTGGCAGCCTGAACACTGAAGCTTTCTTT	CSVGSLNTEAFF
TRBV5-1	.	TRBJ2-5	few	TGCGCCAGCAGCTCGGGTAGCATGGAGACCCAGTACTTC	CASSSGSMETQYF
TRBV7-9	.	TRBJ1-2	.	TGTGCCAGCAGCCGCCGGAGCGCAGCGAGGCCCTATGGCTACACCTTC	CASSRRSAARPYGYTF
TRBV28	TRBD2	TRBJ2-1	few	TGTGCCAGCAGTTTTTATCAGCGGGAGTGGGAGTTCTTC	CASSFYQREWEFF
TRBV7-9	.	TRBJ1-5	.	TGTGCCAGCAGCCCGGGAGGGAATCAGCCCCAGCATTTT	CASSPGGNQPQHF
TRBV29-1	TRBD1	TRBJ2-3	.	TGCAGCGTGGGGGACAGGGGGTGGCAGTATTTT	CSVGDRGWQYF
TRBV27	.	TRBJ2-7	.	TGTGCCAGCGGGAGGAACAGGGCCTACGAGCAGTACTTC	CASGRNRAYEQYF
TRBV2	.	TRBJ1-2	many	TGTGCCAGCCGGACGGAGACCTATGGCTACACCTTC	CASRTETYGYTF
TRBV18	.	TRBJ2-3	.	TGTGCCAGCACCCCAGAAGAGGGTCTGGAACGTACGCAGTATTTT	CASTPEEGLERTQYF
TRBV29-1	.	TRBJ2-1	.	TGCAGCGTTGTCGGTCTTAACCGAATCAATGAGCAGTTCTTC	CSVVGLNRINEQFF
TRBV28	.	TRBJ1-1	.	TGTGCCAGCAAGGGGCCTACCACTGAAGCTTTCTTT	CASKGPTTEAFF
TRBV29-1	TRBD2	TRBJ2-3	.	TGCAGCGGTCGACTAGCGGGGACAGATACGCAGTATTTT	CSGRLAGTDTQYF
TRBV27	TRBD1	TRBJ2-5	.	TGTGCCAGCAGTTCCAGGGGGCGTCAAGAGACCCAGTACTTC	CASSSRGRQETQYF
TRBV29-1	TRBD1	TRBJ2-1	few	TGCAGCGTGGGGCCCGCAGGGGGCGCAGTCAATGAGCAGTTCTTC	CSVGPAGGAVNEQFF
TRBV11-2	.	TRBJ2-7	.	TGTGCCAGCAGCTTAGGATTTGTCCACGAGCAGTACTTC	CASSLGFVHEQYF
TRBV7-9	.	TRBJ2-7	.	TGTGCCAGCAGCTTAAATTCTGCCTTCCAGTACTTC	CASSLNSAFQYF
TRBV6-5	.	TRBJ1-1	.	TGTGCCAGCATCTTACAGGGAACCGCTGAAGCTTTCTTT	CASILQGTAEAFF